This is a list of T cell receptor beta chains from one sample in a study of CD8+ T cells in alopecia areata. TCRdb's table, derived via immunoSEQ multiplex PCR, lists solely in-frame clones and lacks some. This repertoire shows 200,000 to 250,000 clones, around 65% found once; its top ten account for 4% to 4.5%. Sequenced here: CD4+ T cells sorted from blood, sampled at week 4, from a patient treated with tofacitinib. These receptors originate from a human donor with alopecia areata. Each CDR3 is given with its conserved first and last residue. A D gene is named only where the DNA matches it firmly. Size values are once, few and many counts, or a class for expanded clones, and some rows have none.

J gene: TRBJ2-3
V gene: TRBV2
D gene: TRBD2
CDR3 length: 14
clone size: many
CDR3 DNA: TGTGCCGTTACACCGGGACTAGCGGGGGGCCGGAGGTATTTT
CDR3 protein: CAVTPGLAGGRRYF

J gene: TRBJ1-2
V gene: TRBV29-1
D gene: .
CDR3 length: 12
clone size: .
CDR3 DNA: TGCAGCGCTCGCGCAGGGCTATCTGGCTACACCTTC
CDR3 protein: CSARAGLSGYTF

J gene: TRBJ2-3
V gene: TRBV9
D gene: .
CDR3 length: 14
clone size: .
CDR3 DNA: TGTGCCAGCAGCGTAGACCCTAGCCCAGATACGCAGTATTTT
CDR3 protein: CASSVDPSPDTQYF

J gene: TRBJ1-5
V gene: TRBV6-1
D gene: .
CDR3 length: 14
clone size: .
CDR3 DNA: TGTGCCAGCGGGGCAGGGCAGGGGAATCAGCCCCAGCATTTT
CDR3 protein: CASGAGQGNQPQHF

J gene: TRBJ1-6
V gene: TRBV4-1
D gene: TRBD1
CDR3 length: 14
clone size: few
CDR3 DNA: TGCGCCAGCAGCGGTGGACAGGGAAGGTCACCCCTCCACTTT
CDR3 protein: CASSGGQGRSPLHF

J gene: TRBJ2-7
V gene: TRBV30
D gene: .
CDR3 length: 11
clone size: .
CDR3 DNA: TGTGCCTGGAGCCGGGACGTCGAGCAGTACTTC
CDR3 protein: CAWSRDVEQYF

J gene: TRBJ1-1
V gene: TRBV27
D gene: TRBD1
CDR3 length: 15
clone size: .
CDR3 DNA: TGTGCCAGTACCTTTCGTACAGGGGAAAGGTCTGAAGCTTTCTTT
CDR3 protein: CASTFRTGERSEAFF

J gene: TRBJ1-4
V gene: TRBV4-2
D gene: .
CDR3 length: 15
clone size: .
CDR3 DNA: TGTGCCAGCAGCCCGAATGCAGGAAAGGGGGAAAAACTGTTTTTT
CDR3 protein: CASSPNAGKGEKLFF

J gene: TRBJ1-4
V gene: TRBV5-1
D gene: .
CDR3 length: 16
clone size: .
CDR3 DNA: TGCGCCAGCAGCTTGGCCCCCGTCAGGGGAAATGAAAAACTGTTTTTT
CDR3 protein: CASSLAPVRGNEKLFF

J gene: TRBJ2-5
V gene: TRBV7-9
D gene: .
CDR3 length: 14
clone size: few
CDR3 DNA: TGTGCCAGCAGCTTAAGTACAGTTACAGAGACCCAGTACTTC
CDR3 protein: CASSLSTVTETQYF

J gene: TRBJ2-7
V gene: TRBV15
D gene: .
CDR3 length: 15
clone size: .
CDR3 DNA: TGTGCCACCAGCAGAGGACAGGTGCTCTCCTACGAGCAGTACTTC
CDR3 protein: CATSRGQVLSYEQYF

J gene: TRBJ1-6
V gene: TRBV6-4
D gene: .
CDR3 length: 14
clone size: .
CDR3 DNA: TGTGCCAGCAGTGACGGCTCCTATAATTCACCCCTCCACTTT
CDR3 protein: CASSDGSYNSPLHF

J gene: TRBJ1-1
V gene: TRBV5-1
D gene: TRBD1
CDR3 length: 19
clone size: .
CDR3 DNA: TGCGCCAGCAGCCCCCGACGAGTGGACAGGGCAACTGCTAACACTGAAGCTTTCTTT
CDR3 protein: CASSPRRVDRATANTEAFF

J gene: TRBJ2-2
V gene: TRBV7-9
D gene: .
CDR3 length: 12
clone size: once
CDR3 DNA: TGTGCCAGTATTAGGGACGAAGAGGAGCTGTTTTTT
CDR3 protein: CASIRDEEELFF

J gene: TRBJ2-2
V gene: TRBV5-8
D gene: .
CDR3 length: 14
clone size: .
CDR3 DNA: TGCGCCAGCAGCCACTCCCGGGACACCGGGGAGCTGTTTTTT
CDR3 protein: CASSHSRDTGELFF

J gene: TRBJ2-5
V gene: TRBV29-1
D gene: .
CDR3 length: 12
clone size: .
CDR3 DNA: TGCAGCGTTGACTTTGGTCCGGAGACCCAGTACTTC
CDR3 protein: CSVDFGPETQYF

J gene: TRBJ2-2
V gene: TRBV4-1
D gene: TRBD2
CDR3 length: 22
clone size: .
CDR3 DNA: TGCGCCAGCAGCCGAATGGGACTAGCGGGGGGGAGTACTGGTACGAACACCGGGGAGCTGTTTTTT
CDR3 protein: CASSRMGLAGGSTGTNTGELFF

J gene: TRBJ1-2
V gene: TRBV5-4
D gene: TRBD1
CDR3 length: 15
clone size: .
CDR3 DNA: TGTGCCAGCAGCCCGTCAGCACAGGGGAACTATGGCTACACCTTC
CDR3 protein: CASSPSAQGNYGYTF

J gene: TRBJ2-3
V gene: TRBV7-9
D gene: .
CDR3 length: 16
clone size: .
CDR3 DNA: TGTGCCAGCAGCTTAGCTTCGGGTTCCTTGACAGATACGCAGTATTTT
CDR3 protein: CASSLASGSLTDTQYF

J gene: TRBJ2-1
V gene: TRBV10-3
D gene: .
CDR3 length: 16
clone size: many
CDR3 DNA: TGTGCCATCAGTGAGTCGAAGGGGGGAAGCGGCAATGAGCAGTTCTTC
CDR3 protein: CAISESKGGSGNEQFF

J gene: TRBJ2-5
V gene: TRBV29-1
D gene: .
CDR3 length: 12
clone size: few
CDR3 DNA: TGCAGCTCCCGGGACGTTAGGGAGACCCAGTACTTC
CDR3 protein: CSSRDVRETQYF

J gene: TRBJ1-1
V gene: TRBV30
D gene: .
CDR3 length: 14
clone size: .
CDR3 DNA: TGTGCCTGGAGTAAAGGTGGCGGGAACACTGAAGCTTTCTTT
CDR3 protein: CAWSKGGGNTEAFF

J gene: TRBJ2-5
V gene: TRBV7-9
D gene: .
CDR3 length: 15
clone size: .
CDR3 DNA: TGTGCCAGCAGGGGACCAGGGTCGTACCAAGAGACCCAGTACTTC
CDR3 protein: CASRGPGSYQETQYF